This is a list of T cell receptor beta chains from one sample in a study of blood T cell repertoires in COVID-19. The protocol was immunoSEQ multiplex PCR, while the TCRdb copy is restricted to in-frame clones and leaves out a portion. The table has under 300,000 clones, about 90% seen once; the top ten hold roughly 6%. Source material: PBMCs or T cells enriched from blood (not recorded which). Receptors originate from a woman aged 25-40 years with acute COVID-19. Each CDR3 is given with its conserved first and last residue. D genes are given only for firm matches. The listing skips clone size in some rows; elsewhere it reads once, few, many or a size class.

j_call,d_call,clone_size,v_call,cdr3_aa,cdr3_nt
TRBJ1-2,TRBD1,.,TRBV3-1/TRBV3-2,CASSQDLRTGTYGYTF,TGTGCCAGCAGCCAAGATCTGCGGACAGGGACATACGGCTACACCTTC
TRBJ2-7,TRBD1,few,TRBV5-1,CASSELSGTGSEQYF,TGCGCCAGCAGCGAACTGTCCGGGACAGGGAGCGAGCAGTACTTC
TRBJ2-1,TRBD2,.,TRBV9,CASSVGEAGGFYNEQFF,TGTGCCAGCAGCGTAGGGGAAGCGGGAGGGTTCTACAATGAGCAGTTCTTC
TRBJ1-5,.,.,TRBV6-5,CASSLRGGPQPQHF,TGTGCCAGCAGTTTACGGGGGGGTCCTCAGCCCCAGCATTTT
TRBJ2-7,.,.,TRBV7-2,CASSSQGGGTSSYEQYF,TGTGCCAGCAGCTCCCAGGGTGGGGGGACCAGCTCCTACGAGCAGTACTTC
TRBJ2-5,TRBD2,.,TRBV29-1,CSVGASGYQETQYF,TGCAGCGTTGGGGCTAGCGGGTACCAAGAGACCCAGTACTTC
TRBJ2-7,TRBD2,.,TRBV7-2,CASSVDAGDSYEQYF,TGTGCCAGCAGCGTAGATGCGGGAGACTCCTACGAGCAGTACTTC
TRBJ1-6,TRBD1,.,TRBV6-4,CASSDLFARDRDNSPLHF,TGTGCCAGCAGTGATCTCTTTGCCCGGGACAGGGATAATTCACCCCTCCACTTT
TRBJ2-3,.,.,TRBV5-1,CASSLAGSPDTQYF,TGCGCCAGCAGCTTGGCCGGGAGTCCAGATACGCAGTATTTT
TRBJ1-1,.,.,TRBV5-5,CASSFGEEAFF,TGTGCCAGCAGCTTCGGGGAAGAAGCTTTCTTT
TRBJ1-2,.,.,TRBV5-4,CASSSSRTAYGYTF,TGTGCCAGCAGCTCTTCTAGGACAGCCTATGGCTACACCTTC
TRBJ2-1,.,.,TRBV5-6,CASSSDLGASYNEQFF,TGTGCCAGCAGTTCCGATTTGGGGGCCTCCTACAATGAGCAGTTCTTC
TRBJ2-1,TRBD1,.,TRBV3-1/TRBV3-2,CASSQDRAPFF,TGTGCCAGCAGCCAGGACAGGGCGCCGTTCTTC
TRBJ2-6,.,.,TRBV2,CASSVDRLGANVLTF,TGTGCCAGCAGCGTCGACAGGCTTGGGGCCAACGTCCTGACTTTC
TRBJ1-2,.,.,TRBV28,CASLPADISVYYGYTF,TGTGCCAGCTTGCCGGCGGATATAAGCGTTTACTATGGCTACACCTTC
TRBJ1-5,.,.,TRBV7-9,CASSQNYAQPQHF,TGTGCCAGCAGCCAGAACTACGCTCAGCCCCAGCATTTT
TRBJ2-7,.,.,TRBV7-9,CASSFGGSYEQYF,TGTGCCAGCAGCTTCGGGGGATCCTACGAGCAGTACTTC
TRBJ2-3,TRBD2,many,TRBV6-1,CASSESSGGADTQYF,TGTGCCAGCAGTGAATCTAGCGGGGGGGCCGATACGCAGTATTTT
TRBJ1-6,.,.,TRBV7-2,CASSSIQGRDGSPLHF,TGTGCCAGCAGCTCGATCCAGGGGAGGGACGGTTCACCCCTCCACTTT
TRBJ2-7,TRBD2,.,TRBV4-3,CASSHRLAGVGEQYF,TGCGCCAGCAGCCACAGACTAGCGGGAGTGGGGGAGCAGTACTTC
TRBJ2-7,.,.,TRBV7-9,CASSLGAGNSYEQYF,TGTGCCAGCAGCTTAGGGGCAGGGAACTCCTACGAGCAGTACTTC
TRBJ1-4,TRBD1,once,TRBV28,CASNRPGQLNEKLFF,TGTGCCAGCAACCGGCCGGGACAGCTCAATGAAAAACTGTTTTTT
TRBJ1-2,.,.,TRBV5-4,CASSPEGVNYGYTF,TGTGCCAGCAGCCCTGAGGGGGTAAACTATGGCTACACCTTC
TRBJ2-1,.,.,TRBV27,CASSFPGNNEQFF,TGTGCCAGCAGTTTTCCGGGGAACAATGAGCAGTTCTTC
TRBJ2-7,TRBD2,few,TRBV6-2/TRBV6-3,CASSLPSGRALDEQYF,TGTGCCAGCAGTCTCCCGAGCGGGAGGGCCCTCGACGAGCAGTACTTC
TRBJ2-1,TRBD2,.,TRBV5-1,CASRLAGEREQFF,TGCGCCAGCAGGCTAGCGGGAGAGCGTGAGCAGTTCTTC
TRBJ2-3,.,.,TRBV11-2,CASSLGTPLGTLNTDTQYF,TGTGCCAGCAGCTTAGGAACCCCCCTCGGGACTCTGAACACAGATACGCAGTATTTT
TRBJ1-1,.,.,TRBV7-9,CASSLDIPEAFF,TGTGCCAGCAGCTTAGACATACCTGAAGCTTTCTTT
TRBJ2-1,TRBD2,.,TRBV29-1,CSVEGVSGGAHEQFF,TGCAGCGTTGAAGGGGTTAGCGGGGGGGCACATGAGCAGTTCTTC
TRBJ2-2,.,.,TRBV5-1,CASSLVQTTGELFF,TGCGCCAGCAGCTTGGTACAGACCACCGGGGAGCTGTTTTTT
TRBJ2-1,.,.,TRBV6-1,CASSEGRGKQFF,TGTGCCAGCAGTGAGGGGAGGGGGAAGCAGTTCTTC
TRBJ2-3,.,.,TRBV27,CASSLSGLSDTQYF,TGTGCCAGCAGTTTATCCGGTCTATCGGATACGCAGTATTTT
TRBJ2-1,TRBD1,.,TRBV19,CASARQGSSYNEQFF,TGTGCCAGTGCCAGACAGGGGAGCTCCTACAATGAGCAGTTCTTC
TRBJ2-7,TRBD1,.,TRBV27,CASSPPGQSSYEQYF,TGTGCCAGCAGCCCCCCGGGACAGAGCTCCTACGAGCAGTACTTC
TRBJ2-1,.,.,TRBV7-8,CASSLAPFRDSYNEQFF,TGTGCCAGCAGCTTAGCCCCGTTTCGGGACTCCTACAATGAGCAGTTCTTC
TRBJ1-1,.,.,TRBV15,CATSRDFGGATEAFF,TGTGCCACCAGCAGAGATTTCGGAGGGGCAACTGAAGCTTTCTTT
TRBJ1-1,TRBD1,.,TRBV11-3,CASSSKQGGSEAFF,TGTGCCAGCAGCAGCAAACAGGGGGGCAGTGAAGCTTTCTTT
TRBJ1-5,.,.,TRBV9,CASSVGGEGQPQHF,TGTGCCAGCAGCGTAGGGGGGGAGGGTCAGCCCCAGCATTTT